The rows below give T cell receptor beta chains drawn from one sample of a study of cytomegalovirus exposure and HLA in healthy donors. Assay: immunoSEQ multiplex PCR; the TCRdb copy retains only in-frame clones and omits some. The sample lists 200,000 to 250,000 clones, 75% to 80% occurring once. Sequencing was performed on PBMCs. These receptors came from a man aged 18 to 29 in good health and CMV-seronegative. The CDR3 runs from the conserved cysteine through the conserved F or W. The order of the fields is V gene, clone size, J gene, D gene, CDR3 protein, CDR3 DNA. D genes are given only for firm matches. Size is stated for part of the rows, as once, few or many counts, or as a class when the clone is expanded.

TRBV10-2	-	TRBJ2-3	TRBD2	CASRVRLAASTDTQYF	TGCGCCAGCAGAGTCCGACTAGCGGCTAGCACAGATACGCAGTATTTT
TRBV2	-	TRBJ2-1	-	CASTNRGGYNEQFF	TGTGCCAGCACGAACAGAGGAGGGTACAATGAGCAGTTCTTC
TRBV2	-	TRBJ2-3	-	CASKDTTDTQYF	TGTGCCAGCAAAGACACCACAGATACGCAGTATTTT
TRBV12-2	-	TRBJ1-5	-	CVGNRVGQPQHF	TGTGTAGGGAACAGGGTTGGCCAGCCCCAGCATTTT
TRBV29-1	-	TRBJ2-5	TRBD1	CSVPGQGVYGQYF	TGCAGCGTTCCGGGACAGGGCGTATACGGGCAGTACTTC
TRBV6-1	once	TRBJ2-1	-	CASSEVAGVLDEQFF	TGTGCCAGCAGTGAAGTCGCAGGGGTGTTGGATGAGCAGTTCTTC
TRBV7-9	-	TRBJ1-4	-	CASSLLTVTNEKLFF	TGTGCCAGCAGCTTACTGACAGTTACTAATGAAAAACTGTTTTTT
TRBV30	-	TRBJ2-7	-	CAWSPGEIYEQYF	TGTGCCTGGAGTCCAGGGGAGATCTACGAGCAGTACTTC
TRBV7-2	-	TRBJ2-1	TRBD2	CASRSIGTSGSNNEQFF	TGTGCCAGCAGGTCCATCGGGACTAGCGGGAGTAACAATGAGCAGTTCTTC
TRBV5-4	-	TRBJ2-7	TRBD2	CASSAGLAGKRSYEQYF	TGTGCCAGCAGCGCGGGACTAGCGGGGAAAAGGAGCTACGAGCAGTACTTC
TRBV7-8	-	TRBJ1-6	-	CASSLAIRQSSSPLHF	TGTGCCAGCAGCTTAGCAATAAGACAGTCATCTTCACCCCTCCACTTT
TRBV5-1	-	TRBJ1-3	-	CASSREGSGNTIYF	TGCGCCAGCAGCAGGGAGGGGAGCGGAAACACCATATATTTT
TRBV19	-	TRBJ1-1	-	CASSPQERGEAFF	TGTGCCAGTAGTCCACAGGAAAGGGGTGAAGCTTTCTTT
TRBV7-9	few	TRBJ1-2	-	CASSQDQQGNYGYTF	TGCGCCAGCAGCCAAGATCAACAGGGAAACTATGGCTACACCTTC
TRBV9	-	TRBJ2-1	-	CASSALGVSYNEQFF	TGTGCCAGCAGCGCTCTAGGTGTCTCCTACAATGAGCAGTTCTTC
TRBV2	-	TRBJ2-5	-	CASSRQVLIQETQYF	TGTGCCAGCAGTAGACAGGTGCTGATTCAAGAGACCCAGTACTTC
TRBV28	-	TRBJ2-3	TRBD1	CASRWTGFLDTQYF	TGTGCCAGCAGGTGGACAGGGTTTTTAGATACGCAGTATTTT